This T cell receptor (beta chain) originates from a study of blood T cell repertoires in COVID-19. Study context: Both acute and convalescent COVID-19 samples were obtained from the United States, Italy and Spain. Nucleic acid was either cDNA or gDNA, and it came from T cells, B-cell-depleted T cells, or PBMCs.

As originally analysed: Cell counts per sample came from amplifying reference gene primers. Produced via immunoSEQ multiplex PCR; TCRdb's table is partial and in-frame only. That table gives V, J and clone size, and the DNA gave D and trimming. The data contain about 300,000 clones, around 90% of them singletons. This TCR was sampled from a man aged 65 to 79 with acute or convalescent COVID-19. The sequenced sample was peripheral blood.

CDR3 DNA: TGTGCCAGCAGTTTGTCCGGTGAGCAGTTCTTC. This translates into CASSLSGEQFF. The J gene is TRBJ2-1, the V gene TRBV11-3; no clear D gene. The germline V and J ends were trimmed by 6 bases and 9 bases, with 9 bases remaining between them. CDR1 is SGHNT and CDR2 is YENEEA in the germline V gene. This CDR3 has 11 residues.